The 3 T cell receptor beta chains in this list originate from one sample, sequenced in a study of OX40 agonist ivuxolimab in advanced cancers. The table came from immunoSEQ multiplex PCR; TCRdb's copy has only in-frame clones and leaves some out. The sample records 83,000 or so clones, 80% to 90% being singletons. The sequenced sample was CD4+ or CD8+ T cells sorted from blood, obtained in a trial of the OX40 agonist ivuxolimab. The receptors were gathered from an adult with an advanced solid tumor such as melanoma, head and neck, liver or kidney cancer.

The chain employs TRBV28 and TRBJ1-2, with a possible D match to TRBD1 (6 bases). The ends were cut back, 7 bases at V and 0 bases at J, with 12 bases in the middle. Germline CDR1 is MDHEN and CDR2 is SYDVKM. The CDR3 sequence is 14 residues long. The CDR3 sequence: CASTTGAANYGYTF. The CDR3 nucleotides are TGTGCCAGCACTACGGGGGCGGCTAACTATGGCTACACCTTC.

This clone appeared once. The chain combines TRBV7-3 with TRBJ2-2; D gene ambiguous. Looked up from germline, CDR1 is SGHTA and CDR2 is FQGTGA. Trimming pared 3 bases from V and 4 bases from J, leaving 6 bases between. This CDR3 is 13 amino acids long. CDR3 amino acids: CASSFTLTGELFF. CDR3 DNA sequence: TGTGCCAGCAGCTTTACACTCACCGGGGAGCTGTTTTTT.

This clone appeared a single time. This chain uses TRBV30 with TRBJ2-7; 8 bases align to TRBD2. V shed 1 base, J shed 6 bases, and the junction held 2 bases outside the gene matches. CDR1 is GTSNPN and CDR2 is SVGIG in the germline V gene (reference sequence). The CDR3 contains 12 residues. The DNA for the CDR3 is TGTGCCTGGAGTGCGGGGGGGGCCGAGCAGTACTTC. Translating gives CAWSAGGAEQYF.